The source of this T cell receptor (beta chain) is a study of response to subunit inactivated influenza vaccine. Whole-study results and caveats: Authors suggested few new T cells are recruited by each seasonal influenza vaccination.

Each CDR3 protein is one row after TCRdb ran MiXCR on the RT-PCR reads. The table includes fewer than 700,000 distinct CDR3 sequences, 13% detected once. Germline lookup yields CDR1 WSHSY and CDR2 SAAADI. V gave up 4 bases and J gave up 0 bases, with 10 bases separating them. This CDR3 has 15 residues. This clonotype was detected a few times. Its antigen is not identified. This sequence was found in a man aged 45 to 65 who received an inactivated influenza vaccine. This sequence joins TRBV10-2 and TRBJ2-1; D is ambiguous. The specimen comprised PBMCs from blood, sampled roughly 45 days after vaccination. This CDR3 reads CASSGSSSSYNEQFF. The CDR3 coding sequence is TGCGCCAGCAGTGGCAGTTCGAGCTCCTACAATGAGCAGTTCTTC.